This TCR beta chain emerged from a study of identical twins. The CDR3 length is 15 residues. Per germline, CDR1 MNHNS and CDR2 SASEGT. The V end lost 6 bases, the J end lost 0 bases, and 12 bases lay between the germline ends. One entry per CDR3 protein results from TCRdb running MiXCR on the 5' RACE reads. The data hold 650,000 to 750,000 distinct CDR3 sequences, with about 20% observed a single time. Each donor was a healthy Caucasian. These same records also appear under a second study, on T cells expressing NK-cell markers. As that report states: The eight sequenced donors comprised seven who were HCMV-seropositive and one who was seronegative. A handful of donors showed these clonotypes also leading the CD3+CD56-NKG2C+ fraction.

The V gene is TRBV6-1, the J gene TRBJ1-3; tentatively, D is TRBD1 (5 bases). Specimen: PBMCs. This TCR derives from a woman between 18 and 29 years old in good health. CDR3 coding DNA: TGTGCCAGCAGCGGCGGGGACCACTCTGGAAACACCATATATTTT. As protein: CASSGGDHSGNTIYF.